This T cell receptor beta chain was sequenced for a study of human T cells and chemical hapten exposure. Study findings and constraints: It should be noted that donors had alopecia, so their immune response may differ from healthy people's. TCRs above 1 in 1000 frequency stayed constant with DPC sensitization.

This CDR3 has 13 residues. The J segment lost 9 bases and the V segment lost 6 bases, leaving 4 bases of the junction unmatched. The germline gives CDR1 MNHEY, CDR2 SVGAGI. This clonotype was found many times. Its antigen is unknown. Per the original data handling: Per sample, the median was approximately 96,000 TCRs, with values from roughly 25,000 to 750,000. TCRdb recomputed calls from the RACE reads with MiXCR, one row per CDR3 protein. TCRdb, not the authors, supplied the V and J calls. The sample holds 300,000 to 450,000 distinct CDR3 sequences; 4.8% are singletons and the top ten take 2% to 2.5%. Time point in this sample: patch test 1, 2 weeks after DPC sensitization. As to treatment: therapeutic diphenylcyclopropenone sensitization with weekly scalp DPC.

The receptor was isolated from a woman aged 45-65 years with alopecia areata. Some clones in this sample may be carry-over from other donors' samples. The specimen comprised whole blood, sampled in connection with sensitization to the hapten diphenylcyclopropenone (DPC). J is TRBJ2-3 and V is TRBV6-5; 12 nucleotides agree with TRBD2. CDR3 loop: CASSRTSGVTQYF. In DNA form, the CDR3 reads TGTGCCAGCAGCAGGACTAGCGGGGTCACGCAGTATTTT.